One and the same sample provided the 19 T cell receptor beta chains below, sequenced in a study of spatial heterogeneity in lung cancer. Study outcomes and limitations: The number of expanded tumor alpha and beta chains correlated with mutation number.

Stated time point: sample taken at primary tumor resection. TCRdb independently ran MiXCR on the 5' RACE reads; one entry per CDR3 protein. The repertoire holds more than 2,500 distinct CDR3 sequences, with over 25% as singletons. Their target antigens are unknown. This specimen was lung tumor tissue, taken at surgery. These receptors were obtained from a female donor with early-stage non-small cell lung cancer.

The J gene is TRBJ2-3, the V gene TRBV10-3; 12 bases match TRBD2. The germline CDR1 and CDR2 sequences are ENHRY and SYGVKD. With V trimmed by 6 bases and J by 3 bases, 4 bases remained unmatched. This CDR3 has 15 amino acids. CDR3 residues: CAISRLAGETDTQYF. DNA for the CDR3: TGTGCCATCAGCCGACTAGCGGGAGAGACAGATACGCAGTATTTT.

The V call is TRBV9, the J call TRBJ2-7, with D maybe TRBD2 (6 bases). Per the germline V gene, CDR1 is SGDLS and CDR2 is YYNGEE. Trimming removed 0 bases at V and 2 bases at J, with 9 bases between. The CDR3 spans 14 residues. The CDR3 DNA sequence: TGTGCCAGCAGCGTAGGGGGGGACCCCTACGAGCAGTACTTC. The encoded protein is CASSVGGDPYEQYF.

This clonotype qualifies as large. The rearrangement uses TRBV6-2 or TRBV6-3 and TRBJ2-2; D gene ambiguous. From germline, CDR1 is MNHEY and CDR2 SVGEGT. The CDR3 is made up of 14 amino acids. V was clipped by 6 bases and J by 2 bases, with 10 bases between them. DNA for the CDR3: TGTGCCAGCAGAGCAGGCTATAACACCGGGGAGCTGTTTTTT. Its protein is CASRAGYNTGELFF.

This clonotype is categorized as medium-sized. The J gene is TRBJ1-2, the V gene TRBV7-9; D gene uncertain. Germline values: CDR1 SEHNR, CDR2 FQNEAQ (reference sequence). V lost 1 base to trimming and J lost 6 bases, with 9 bases between them. The CDR3 has 13 residues. CDR3 in amino acids: CASSLETRDGYTF. DNA of the CDR3: TGTGCCAGCAGCTTAGAGACAAGAGATGGCTACACCTTC.

This clonotype is labeled medium-sized. J is TRBJ1-6 and V is TRBV23-1; D remains unclear. TRBV23-1 is assigned to the ORF class and has an uncertain function. Trimming removed 2 bases from V and 9 bases from J, with 11 bases in between. This CDR3 contains 14 residues. CDR3 sequence reads: CASSQSLPGSPLHF. The CDR3 DNA follows: TGCGCCAGCAGTCAAAGCTTACCCGGTTCACCCCTCCACTTT.

By share, this clonotype ranks as large (0.1 to 1%). The V and J genes are TRBV7-2 and TRBJ2-7, with 8 bases lining up with TRBD2. CDR1 SGHTA and CDR2 FQGNSA come from the germline V gene. J lost 5 bases, V lost 2 bases, and 5 bases had no gene match. The CDR3 is 14 residues long. DNA of the CDR3: TGTGCCAGCAGCTTAATAGGGACTAGAAACGAGCAGTACTTC. This translates into CASSLIGTRNEQYF.

The chain uses TRBV12-3 or TRBV12-4 and TRBJ2-7; 9 nucleotides agree with TRBD1. The V and J ends lost 7 bases and 12 bases, in that order; junction bases with no gene match: 16. The CDR3 is 14 amino acids. CDR3 DNA sequence: TGTGCCAGCACCCCGGGGACAGGGCCGTATGGTGCGTACTTC. Translated: CASTPGTGPYGAYF.

V is TRBV7-9 and J is TRBJ2-2, with no clear D. CDR3 size: 13 residues. From germline, CDR1 is SEHNR and CDR2 FQNEAQ (reference sequence). V dropped 3 bases and J dropped 4 bases, with 6 bases sitting between them. The CDR3 is CASSFSSTGELFF. As DNA, the CDR3 is TGTGCCAGCAGCTTCTCATCCACCGGGGAGCTGTTTTTT. Full variable domain (missing parts from reference TRBV7-9 and TRBJ2-2): DTGVSQNPRHKITKRGQNVTFRCDPISEHNRLYWYRQTLGQGPEFLTYFQNEAQLEKSRLLSDRFSAERPKGSFSTLEIQRTEQGDSAMYLCASSFSSTGELFFGEGSRLTVL.

By share, this clonotype ranks as large. This chain uses TRBV6-2 or TRBV6-3 with TRBJ2-2; D ambiguous. With 4 bases removed from V and 5 bases from J, the gap between germline ends came to 11 bases. The CDR3 spans 14 residues. The germline V gene has CDR1 MNHEY and CDR2 SVGEGT. This CDR3 reads CASSFGSETGELFF. CDR3 bases: TGTGCCAGCAGTTTTGGCAGCGAGACCGGGGAGCTGTTTTTT.

The genes are TRBV5-1 and TRBJ2-3; no clear D. The germline V gene has CDR1 SGHRS and CDR2 YFSETQ. This CDR3 contains 13 residues. Trimming took off 0 bases at V and 7 bases at J, with 9 bases between the two ends. This CDR3 reads CASSLAPANTQYF. CDR3 bases: TGCGCCAGCAGCTTGGCCCCAGCGAATACGCAGTATTTT.

This clonotype is judged large. This chain uses TRBV11-3 with TRBJ2-3, with 12 bases identical to TRBD2. Germline trimming cut 4 bases from V and 2 bases from J; bases unmatched to any gene: 7. This CDR3 comprises 17 residues. The germline CDR1 and CDR2 sequences are SGHNT and YENEEA. CDR3 amino acids: CASSWGLAGGPTDTQYF. CDR3 DNA sequence: TGTGCCAGCAGCTGGGGGCTAGCGGGAGGGCCCACAGATACGCAGTATTTT.

The chain couples TRBV11-2 to TRBJ2-1; TRBD2 matches 13 bases. Per germline, CDR1 SGHAT and CDR2 FQNNGV. Trimming at V came to 3 bases and at J to 4 bases, leaving 0 bases not matched to a gene. The CDR3 is 15 residues long. CDR3 nucleotides: TGTGCCAGCAGCTTGGGACTAGCGGGATACAATGAGCAGTTCTTC. Protein sequence: CASSLGLAGYNEQFF.

This clonotype was observed a few times. The chain joins TRBV27 to TRBJ2-1; D is perhaps TRBD1 (6 bases). Germline-derived CDR1 and CDR2 are MNHEY and SMNVEV (reference sequence). Trimming took off 3 bases at V and 9 bases at J, with 12 bases between the two ends. This CDR3 is built from 13 residues. This CDR3 is CASSFFRGGEQFF. CDR3 coding DNA: TGTGCCAGCAGTTTTTTCAGAGGGGGTGAGCAGTTCTTC.

This clonotype is labeled as medium-sized (0.01 to 0.1%). The genes are TRBV2 and TRBJ2-7, with TRBD2 matching 8 bases. The CDR3 totals 15 residues. Trimming cost V 2 bases and J 6 bases; bases outside gene matches: 9. Germline V gives CDR1 SNHLY, CDR2 FYNNEI. The CDR3 DNA sequence: TGTGCCAGCAGTGAACTCGCCGGGAGGGCCCGCGAGCAGTACTTC. Its protein product is CASSELAGRAREQYF. Full variable domain (rest looked up from reference TRBV2 and TRBJ2-7): EPEVTQTPSHQVTQMGQEVILRCVPISNHLYFYWYRQILGQKVEFLVSFYNNEISEKSEIFDDQFSVERPDGSNFTLKIRSTKLEDSAMYFCASSELAGRAREQYFGPGTRLTVT.

Ten or more counts support this clonotype. Being one base from a much bigger clone, this may be a read error. The rearrangement uses TRBV11-2 and TRBJ1-1; 8 bases line up with TRBD1. Looked up from germline, CDR1 is SGHAT and CDR2 is FQNNGV. The CDR3 covers 16 residues. This CDR3 reads CVSSRLGQGANTEAFF. For the CDR3, the DNA is TGTGTCAGCAGTCGTCTTGGGCAGGGGGCGAACACTGAAGCTTTCTTT.

Judged by abundance, this clonotype is large (0.1 to 1%). The rearrangement links TRBV27 to TRBJ2-7; 14 bases line up with TRBD2. The germline gives CDR1 MNHEY, CDR2 SMNVEV (reference sequence). Trimming took 10 bases from V and 4 from J; bases not matched to a gene: 9. The CDR3 length is 15 residues. The DNA for the CDR3 is TGTGCCACGTGGGGGACTAGCGGGAGTGGGTACGAGCAGTACTTC. Translating it yields CATWGTSGSGYEQYF.

This clonotype has a count of ten or more. The chain recombines TRBV5-6 with TRBJ1-4; D might be TRBD1 (5 bases). Trimming pared 3 bases from V and 6 bases from J, leaving 18 bases between. This CDR3 region has 16 residues. Germline CDR1 reads SGHDT; CDR2 reads YYEEEE. The CDR3 here is CASSSATGGRDEKLFF. In nucleotides, the CDR3 is TGTGCCAGCAGCTCTGCGACGGGTGGCAGGGATGAAAAACTGTTTTTT.

The rearrangement joins TRBV7-2 to TRBJ2-6, with 7 bases matching TRBD1. Germline CDR1 is SGHTA and CDR2 is FQGNSA. The CDR3 has 21 residues. V shed 2 bases and J 2 bases; nucleotides not matched to a gene: 18. The CDR3: CASSLFSPGRQGPAGANVLTF. The DNA of the CDR3 is TGTGCCAGCAGCTTATTTAGCCCCGGCAGACAGGGACCGGCTGGGGCCAACGTCCTGACTTTC.

The V call is TRBV28, the J call TRBJ2-1, with 9 positions matching TRBD1. The V segment lost 4 bases and the J segment 5 bases; nucleotides outside the gene matches: 6. Germline V gene sequence: CDR1 MDHEN, CDR2 SYDVKM. The CDR3 is 15 residues long. The CDR3 here is CASSSGTGLNNEQFF. In DNA, the CDR3 is TGTGCCAGCAGTTCCGGGACAGGGCTAAACAATGAGCAGTTCTTC.